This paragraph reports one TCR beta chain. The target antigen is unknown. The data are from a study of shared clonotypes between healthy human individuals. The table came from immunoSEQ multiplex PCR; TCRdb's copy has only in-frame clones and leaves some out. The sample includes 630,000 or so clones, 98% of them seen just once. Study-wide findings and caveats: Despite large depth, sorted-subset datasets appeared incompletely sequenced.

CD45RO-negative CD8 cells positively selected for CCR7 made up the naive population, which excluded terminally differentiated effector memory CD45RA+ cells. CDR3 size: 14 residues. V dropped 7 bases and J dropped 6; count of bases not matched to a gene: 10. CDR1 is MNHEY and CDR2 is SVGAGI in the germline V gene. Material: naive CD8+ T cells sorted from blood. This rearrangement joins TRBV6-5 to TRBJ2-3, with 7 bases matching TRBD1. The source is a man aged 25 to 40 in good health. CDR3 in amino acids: CASTISGGSDTQYF. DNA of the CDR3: TGTGCCAGCACCATTTCAGGGGGATCCGATACGCAGTATTTT.